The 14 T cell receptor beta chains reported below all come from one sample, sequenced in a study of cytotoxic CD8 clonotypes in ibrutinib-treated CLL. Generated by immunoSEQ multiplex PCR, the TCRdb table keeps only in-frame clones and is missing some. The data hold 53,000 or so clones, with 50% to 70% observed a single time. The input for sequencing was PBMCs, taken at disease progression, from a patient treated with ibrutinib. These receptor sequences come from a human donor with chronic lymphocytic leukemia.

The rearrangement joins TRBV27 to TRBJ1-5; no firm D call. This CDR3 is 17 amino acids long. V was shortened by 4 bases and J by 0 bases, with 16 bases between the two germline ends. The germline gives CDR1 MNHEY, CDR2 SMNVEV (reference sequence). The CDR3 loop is CASSSKSRGYSNQPQHF. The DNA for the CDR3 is TGTGCCAGCAGTTCAAAGAGTAGAGGGTATAGCAATCAGCCCCAGCATTTT.

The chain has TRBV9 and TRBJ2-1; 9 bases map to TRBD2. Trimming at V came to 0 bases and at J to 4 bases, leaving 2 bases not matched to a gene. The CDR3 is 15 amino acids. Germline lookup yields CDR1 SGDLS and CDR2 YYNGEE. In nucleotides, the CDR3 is TGTGCCAGCAGCGTAGCTAGCGGGGTTTACAATGAGCAGTTCTTC. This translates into CASSVASGVYNEQFF.

CDR3 DNA sequence: TGTGCCAGCAGTTACGGCGTTCGCGGAAACACCATATATTTT. Translation: CASSYGVRGNTIYF. V usage is TRBV6-6 and J usage is TRBJ1-3; D unresolved. The V end was cut by 2 bases, the J end by 4 bases, with 9 bases between. The germline V gene encodes CDR1 MNHNY and CDR2 SVGAGI (reference sequence). The CDR3 totals 14 residues.

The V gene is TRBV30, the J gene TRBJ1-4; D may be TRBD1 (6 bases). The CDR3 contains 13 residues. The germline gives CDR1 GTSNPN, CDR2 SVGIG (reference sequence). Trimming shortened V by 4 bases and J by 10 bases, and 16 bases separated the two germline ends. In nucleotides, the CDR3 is TGTGCCTGGAAGACAGGTGGGCGAGGAAAACTGTTTTTT. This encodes CAWKTGGRGKLFF.

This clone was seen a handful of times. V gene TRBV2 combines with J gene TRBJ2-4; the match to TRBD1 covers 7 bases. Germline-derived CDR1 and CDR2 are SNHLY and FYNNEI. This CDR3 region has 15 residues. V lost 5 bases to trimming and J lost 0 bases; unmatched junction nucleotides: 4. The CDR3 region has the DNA TGTGCCAGCAGTCGGGACAGCCAAGCCAAAAACATTCAGTACTTC. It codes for CASSRDSQAKNIQYF.

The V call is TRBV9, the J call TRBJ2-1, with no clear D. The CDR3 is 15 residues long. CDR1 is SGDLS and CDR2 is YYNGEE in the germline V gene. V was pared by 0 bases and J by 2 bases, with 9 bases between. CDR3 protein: CASSVDLGTYNEQFF. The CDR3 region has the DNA TGTGCCAGCAGCGTAGATTTAGGGACCTACAATGAGCAGTTCTTC.

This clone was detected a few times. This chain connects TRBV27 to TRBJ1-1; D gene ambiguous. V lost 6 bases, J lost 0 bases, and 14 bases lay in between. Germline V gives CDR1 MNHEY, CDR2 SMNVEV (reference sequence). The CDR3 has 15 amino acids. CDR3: CASRLGLGVNTEAFF. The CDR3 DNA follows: TGTGCCAGCAGACTTGGTTTGGGAGTGAACACTGAAGCTTTCTTT.

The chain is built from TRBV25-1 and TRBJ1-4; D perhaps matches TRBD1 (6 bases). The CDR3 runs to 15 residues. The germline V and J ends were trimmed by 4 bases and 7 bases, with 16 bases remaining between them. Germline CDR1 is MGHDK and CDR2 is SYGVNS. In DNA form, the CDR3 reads TGTGCCAGCAGTGGCTCCGGGACACTTGGTGAAAAACTGTTTTTT. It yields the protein CASSGSGTLGEKLFF.

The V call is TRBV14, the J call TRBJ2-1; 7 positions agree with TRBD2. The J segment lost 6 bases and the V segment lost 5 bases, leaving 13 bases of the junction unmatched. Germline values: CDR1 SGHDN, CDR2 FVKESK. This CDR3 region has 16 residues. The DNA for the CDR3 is TGTGCCAGCAGCTTTAGTCCCGGGACTATAATCAATGAGCAGTTCTTC. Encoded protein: CASSFSPGTIINEQFF.

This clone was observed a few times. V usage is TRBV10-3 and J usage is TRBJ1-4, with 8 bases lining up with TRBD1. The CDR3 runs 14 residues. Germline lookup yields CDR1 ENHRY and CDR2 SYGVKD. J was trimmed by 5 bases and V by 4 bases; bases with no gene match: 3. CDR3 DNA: TGTGCCATCAGTGCCACAGGGGGGAATGAAAAACTGTTTTTT. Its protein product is CAISATGGNEKLFF.

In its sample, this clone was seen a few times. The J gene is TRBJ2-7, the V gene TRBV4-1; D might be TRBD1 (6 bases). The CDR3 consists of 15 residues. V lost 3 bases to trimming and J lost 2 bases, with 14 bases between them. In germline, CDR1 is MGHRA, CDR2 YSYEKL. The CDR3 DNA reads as TGCGCCAGCAGCCATCCGTCGCAGGGGACCTACGAGCAGTACTTC. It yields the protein CASSHPSQGTYEQYF.

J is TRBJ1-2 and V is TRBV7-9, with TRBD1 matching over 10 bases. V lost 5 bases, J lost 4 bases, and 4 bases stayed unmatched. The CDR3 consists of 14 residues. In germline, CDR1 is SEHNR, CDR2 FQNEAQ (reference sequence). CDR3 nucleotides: TGTGCCAGCAGCGCCCGGGACAGGGGCTATGGCTACACCTTC. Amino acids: CASSARDRGYGYTF.

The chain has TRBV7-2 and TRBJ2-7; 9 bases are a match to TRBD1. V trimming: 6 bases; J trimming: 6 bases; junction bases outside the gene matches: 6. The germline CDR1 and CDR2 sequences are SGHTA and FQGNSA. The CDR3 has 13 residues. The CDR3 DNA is TGTGCCAGCAGAATGACAGGGGGTAGCGAGCAGTACTTC. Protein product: CASRMTGGSEQYF.

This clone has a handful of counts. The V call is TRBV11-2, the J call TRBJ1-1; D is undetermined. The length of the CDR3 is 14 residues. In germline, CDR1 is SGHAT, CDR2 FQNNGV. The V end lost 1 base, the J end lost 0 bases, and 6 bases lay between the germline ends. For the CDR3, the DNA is TGTGCCAGCAGCTTAGTAGAAATGAACACTGAAGCTTTCTTT. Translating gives CASSLVEMNTEAFF.